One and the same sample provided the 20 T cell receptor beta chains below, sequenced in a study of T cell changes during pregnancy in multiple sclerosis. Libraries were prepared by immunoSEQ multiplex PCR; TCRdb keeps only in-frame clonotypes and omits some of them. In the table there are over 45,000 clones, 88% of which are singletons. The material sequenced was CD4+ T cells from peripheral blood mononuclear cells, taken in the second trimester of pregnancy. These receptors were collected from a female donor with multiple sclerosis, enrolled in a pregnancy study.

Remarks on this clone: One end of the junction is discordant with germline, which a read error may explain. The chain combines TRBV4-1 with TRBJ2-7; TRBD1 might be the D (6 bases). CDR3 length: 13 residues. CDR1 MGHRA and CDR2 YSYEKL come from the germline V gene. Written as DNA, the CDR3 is TGCGCCAGCAGCCCTCACGGGACAAGGACGAAAACCTTC. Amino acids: CASSPHGTRTKTF.

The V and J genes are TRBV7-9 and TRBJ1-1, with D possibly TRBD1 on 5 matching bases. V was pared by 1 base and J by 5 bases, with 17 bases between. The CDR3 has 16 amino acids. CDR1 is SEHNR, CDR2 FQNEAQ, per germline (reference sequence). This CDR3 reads CASSLGGGDIGTEAFF. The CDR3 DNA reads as TGTGCCAGCAGCTTAGGTGGAGGGGATATCGGGACTGAAGCTTTCTTT. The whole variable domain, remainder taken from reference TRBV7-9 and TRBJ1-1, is DTGVSQNPRHKITKRGQNVTFRCDPISEHNRLYWYRQTLGQGPEFLTYFQNEAQLEKSRLLSDRFSAERPKGSFSTLEIQRTEQGDSAMYLCASSLGGGDIGTEAFFGQGTRLTVV.

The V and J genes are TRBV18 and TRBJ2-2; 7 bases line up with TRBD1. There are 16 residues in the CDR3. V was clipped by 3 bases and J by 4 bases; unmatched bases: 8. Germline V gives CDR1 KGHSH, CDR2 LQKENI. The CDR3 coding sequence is TGTGCCAGCTCACCCGACCTAGGACAGGCCACCGGGGAGCTGTTTTTT. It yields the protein CASSPDLGQATGELFF.

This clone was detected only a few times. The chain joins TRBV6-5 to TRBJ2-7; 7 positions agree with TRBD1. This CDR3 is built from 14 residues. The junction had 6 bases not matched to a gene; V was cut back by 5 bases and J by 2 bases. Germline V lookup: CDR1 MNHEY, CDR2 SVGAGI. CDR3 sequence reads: CASSLGTVPYEQYF. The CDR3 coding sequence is TGTGCCAGCAGTCTCGGGACAGTTCCCTACGAGCAGTACTTC.

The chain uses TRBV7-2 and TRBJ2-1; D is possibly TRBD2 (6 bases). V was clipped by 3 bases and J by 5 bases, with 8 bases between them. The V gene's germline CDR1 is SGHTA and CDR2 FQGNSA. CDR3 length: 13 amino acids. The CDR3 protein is CASSFSGDNEQFF. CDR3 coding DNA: TGTGCCAGCAGCTTTAGCGGAGACAATGAGCAGTTCTTC.

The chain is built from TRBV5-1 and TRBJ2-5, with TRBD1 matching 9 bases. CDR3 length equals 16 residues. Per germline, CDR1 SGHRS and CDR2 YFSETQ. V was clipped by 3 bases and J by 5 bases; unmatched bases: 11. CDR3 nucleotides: TGCGCCAGCAGCTCACAACAGGGGGCGAGCAGCGAGACCCAGTACTTC. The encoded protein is CASSSQQGASSETQYF.

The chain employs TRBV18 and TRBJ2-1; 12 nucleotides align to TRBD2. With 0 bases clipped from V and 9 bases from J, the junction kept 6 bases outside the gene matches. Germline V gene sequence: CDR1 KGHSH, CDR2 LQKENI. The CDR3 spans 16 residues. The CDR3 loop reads CASSPPTSGGTGEQFF. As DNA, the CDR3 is TGTGCCAGCTCACCACCGACTAGCGGGGGTACTGGTGAGCAGTTCTTC. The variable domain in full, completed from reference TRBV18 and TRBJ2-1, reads NAGVMQNPRHLVRRRGQEARLRCSPMKGHSHVYWYRQLPEEGLKFMVYLQKENIIDESGMPKERFSAEFPKEGPSILRIQQVVRGDSAAYFCASSPPTSGGTGEQFFGPGTRLTVL.

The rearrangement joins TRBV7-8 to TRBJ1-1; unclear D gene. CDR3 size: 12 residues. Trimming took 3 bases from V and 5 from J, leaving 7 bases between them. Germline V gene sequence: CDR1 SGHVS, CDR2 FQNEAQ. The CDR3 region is CASSFSSTEAFF. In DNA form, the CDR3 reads TGTGCCAGCAGCTTCTCGAGTACTGAAGCTTTCTTT.

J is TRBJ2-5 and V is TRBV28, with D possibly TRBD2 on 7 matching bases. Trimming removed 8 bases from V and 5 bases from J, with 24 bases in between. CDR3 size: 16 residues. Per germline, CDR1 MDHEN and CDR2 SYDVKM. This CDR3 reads CASSQPRGGGWETQYF. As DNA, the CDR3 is TGTGCCAGCTCCCAACCCCGAGGCGGGGGCTGGGAGACCCAGTACTTC.

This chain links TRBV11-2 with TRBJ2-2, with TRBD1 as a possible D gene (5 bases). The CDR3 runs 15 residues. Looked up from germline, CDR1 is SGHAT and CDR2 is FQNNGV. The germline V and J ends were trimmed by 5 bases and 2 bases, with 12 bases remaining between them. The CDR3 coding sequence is TGTGCCAGCAGCATAGTAGGGGTTAACACCGGGGAGCTGTTTTTT. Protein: CASSIVGVNTGELFF.

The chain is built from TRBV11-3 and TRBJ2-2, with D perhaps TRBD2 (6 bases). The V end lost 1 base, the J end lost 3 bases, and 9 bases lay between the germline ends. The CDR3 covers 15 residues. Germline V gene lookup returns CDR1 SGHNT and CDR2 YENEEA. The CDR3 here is CASSLGRADTGELFF. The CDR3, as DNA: TGTGCCAGCAGCTTAGGGAGGGCGGACACCGGGGAGCTGTTTTTT.

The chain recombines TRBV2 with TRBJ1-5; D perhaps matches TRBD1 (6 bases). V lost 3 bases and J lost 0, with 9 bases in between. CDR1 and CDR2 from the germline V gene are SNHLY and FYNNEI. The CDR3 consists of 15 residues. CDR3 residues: CASSEDSNSNQPQHF. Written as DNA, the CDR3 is TGTGCCAGCAGTGAGGACAGTAATAGCAATCAGCCCCAGCATTTT.

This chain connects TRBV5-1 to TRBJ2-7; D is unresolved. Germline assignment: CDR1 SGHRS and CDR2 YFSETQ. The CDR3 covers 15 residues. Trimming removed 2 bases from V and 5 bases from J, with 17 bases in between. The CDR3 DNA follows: TGCGCCAGCAGCTTACGGTATGATCGAGCCCACGAGCAGTACTTC. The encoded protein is CASSLRYDRAHEQYF.

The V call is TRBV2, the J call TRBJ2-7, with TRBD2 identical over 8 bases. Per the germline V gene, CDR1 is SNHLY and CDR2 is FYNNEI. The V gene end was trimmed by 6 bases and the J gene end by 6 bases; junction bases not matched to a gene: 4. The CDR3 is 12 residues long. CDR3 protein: CASRPGLAEQYF. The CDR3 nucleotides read TGTGCCAGCAGACCCGGACTAGCCGAGCAGTACTTC.

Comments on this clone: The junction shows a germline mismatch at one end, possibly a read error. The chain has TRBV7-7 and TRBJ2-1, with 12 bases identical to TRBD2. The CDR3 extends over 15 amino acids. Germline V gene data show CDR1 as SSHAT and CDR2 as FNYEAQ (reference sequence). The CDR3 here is CASSQTSGSDNEQFF. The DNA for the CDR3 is TGTGCTAGCAGCCAGACTAGCGGGAGCGACAATGAGCAGTTCTTC. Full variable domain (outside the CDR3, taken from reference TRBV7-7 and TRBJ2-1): GAGVSQSPRYKVTKRGQDVTLRCDPISSHATLYWYQQALGQGPEFLTYFNYEAQPDKSGLPSDRFSAERPEGSISTLTIQRTEQRDSAMYRCASSQTSGSDNEQFFGPGTRLTVL.

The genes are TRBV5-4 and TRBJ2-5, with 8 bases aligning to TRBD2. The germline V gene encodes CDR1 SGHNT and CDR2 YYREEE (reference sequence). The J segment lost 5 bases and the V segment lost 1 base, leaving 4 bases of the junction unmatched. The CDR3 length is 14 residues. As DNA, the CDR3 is TGTGCCAGCAGCTTGTCGGGGGGGAGGGAGACCCAGTACTTC. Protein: CASSLSGGRETQYF.

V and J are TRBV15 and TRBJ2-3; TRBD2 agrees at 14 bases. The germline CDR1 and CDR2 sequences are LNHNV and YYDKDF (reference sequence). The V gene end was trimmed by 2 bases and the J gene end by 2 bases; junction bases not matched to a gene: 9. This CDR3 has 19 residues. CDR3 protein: CATSRRGLAGVGATDTQYF. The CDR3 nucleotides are TGTGCCACCAGCAGAAGGGGACTAGCGGGAGTAGGGGCCACAGATACGCAGTATTTT. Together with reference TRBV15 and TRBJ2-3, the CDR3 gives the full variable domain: DAMVIQNPRYQVTQFGKPVTLSCSQTLNHNVMYWYQQKSSQAPKLLFHYYDKDFNNEADTPDNFQSRRPNTSFCFLDIRSPGLGDTAMYLCATSRRGLAGVGATDTQYFGPGTRLTVL.

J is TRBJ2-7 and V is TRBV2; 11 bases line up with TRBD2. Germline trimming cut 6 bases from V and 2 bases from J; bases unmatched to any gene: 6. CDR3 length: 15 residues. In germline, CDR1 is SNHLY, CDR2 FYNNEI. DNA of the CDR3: TGTGCCAGCAGACCCGGGACTAGCGGTCCCTACGAGCAGTACTTC. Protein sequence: CASRPGTSGPYEQYF.

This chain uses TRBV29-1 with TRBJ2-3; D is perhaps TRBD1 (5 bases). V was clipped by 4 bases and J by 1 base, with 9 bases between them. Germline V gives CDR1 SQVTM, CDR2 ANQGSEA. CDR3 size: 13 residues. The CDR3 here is CSVVVGGTDTQYF. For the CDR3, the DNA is TGCAGCGTTGTGGTAGGGGGCACAGATACGCAGTATTTT.

This CDR3 is CASSPSGTSSRYEQYF. The CDR3, as DNA: TGTGCCAGCAGCCCTAGCGGGACCTCCTCCCGATACGAGCAGTACTTC. This chain joins TRBV11-2 and TRBJ2-7, with 9 nucleotides matching TRBD2. Trimming took 5 bases from V and 4 from J; bases not matched to a gene: 12. The CDR3 spans 16 residues. Germline V CDR1 and CDR2: SGHAT, FQNNGV.